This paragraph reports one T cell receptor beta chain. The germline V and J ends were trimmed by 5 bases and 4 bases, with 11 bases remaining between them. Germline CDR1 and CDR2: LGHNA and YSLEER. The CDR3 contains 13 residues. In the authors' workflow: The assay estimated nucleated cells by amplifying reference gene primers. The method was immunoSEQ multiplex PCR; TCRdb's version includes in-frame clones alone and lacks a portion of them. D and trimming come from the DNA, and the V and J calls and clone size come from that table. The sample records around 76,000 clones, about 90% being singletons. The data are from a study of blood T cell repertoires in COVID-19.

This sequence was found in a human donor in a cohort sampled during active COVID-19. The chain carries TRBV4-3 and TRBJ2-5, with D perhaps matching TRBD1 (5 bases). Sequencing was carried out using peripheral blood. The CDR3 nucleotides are TGCGCCAGCAGCACACAGGTTTCAGAGACCCAGTACTTC. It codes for CASSTQVSETQYF.